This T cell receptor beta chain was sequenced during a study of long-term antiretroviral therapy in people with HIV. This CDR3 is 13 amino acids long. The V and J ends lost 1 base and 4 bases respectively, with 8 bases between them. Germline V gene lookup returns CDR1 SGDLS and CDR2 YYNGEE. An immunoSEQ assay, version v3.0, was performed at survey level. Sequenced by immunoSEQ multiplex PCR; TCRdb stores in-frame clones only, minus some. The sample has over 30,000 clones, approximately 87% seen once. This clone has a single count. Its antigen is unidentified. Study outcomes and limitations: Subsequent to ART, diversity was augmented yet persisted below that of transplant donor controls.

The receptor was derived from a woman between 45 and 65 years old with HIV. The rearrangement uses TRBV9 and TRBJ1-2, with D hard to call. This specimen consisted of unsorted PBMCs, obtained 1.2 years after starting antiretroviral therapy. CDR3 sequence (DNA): TGTGCCAGCAGCGTAAGCCAGAGCTATGGCTACACCTTC. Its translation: CASSVSQSYGYTF.